This TCR beta chain was sequenced in a study of cytomegalovirus exposure and HLA in healthy donors. Trimming stripped 7 bases from V and 2 bases from J, with 15 bases between. This CDR3 spans 15 amino acids. In germline, CDR1 is MDHEN, CDR2 SYDVKM. The PCR had 60 Vbeta and 13 Jbeta primers. Generated by immunoSEQ multiplex PCR, the TCRdb table keeps only in-frame clones and is missing some. The sample comprises roughly 170,000 clones, about 82% of which are singletons, and about 0.69% rests with the top ten. The rearrangement links TRBV28 to TRBJ2-1; D is perhaps TRBD2 (6 bases). Sample: PBMCs. The TCR was taken from a female donor in good health and CMV-seronegative. CDR3 residues: CASTYSGPAYNEQFF. The CDR3 DNA is TGTGCCAGCACCTATAGCGGACCAGCCTACAATGAGCAGTTCTTC.